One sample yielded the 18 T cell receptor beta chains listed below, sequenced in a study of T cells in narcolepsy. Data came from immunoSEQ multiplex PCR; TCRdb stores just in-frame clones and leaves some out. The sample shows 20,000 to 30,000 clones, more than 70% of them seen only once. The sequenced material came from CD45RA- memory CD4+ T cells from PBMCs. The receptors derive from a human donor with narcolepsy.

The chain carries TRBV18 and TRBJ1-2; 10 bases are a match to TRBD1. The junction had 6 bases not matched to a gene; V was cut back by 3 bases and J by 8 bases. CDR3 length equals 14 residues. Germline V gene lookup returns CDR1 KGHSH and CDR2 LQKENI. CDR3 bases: TGTGCCAGCTCACCGACGACAGGGGGCGACGGCTACACCTTC. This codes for CASSPTTGGDGYTF.

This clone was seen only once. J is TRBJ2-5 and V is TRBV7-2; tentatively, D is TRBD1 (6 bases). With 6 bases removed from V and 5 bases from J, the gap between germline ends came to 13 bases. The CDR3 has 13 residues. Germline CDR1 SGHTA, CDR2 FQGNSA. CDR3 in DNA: TGTGCCAGCAGTTCAGATAGGGGGGAGACCCAGTACTTC. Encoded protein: CASSSDRGETQYF.

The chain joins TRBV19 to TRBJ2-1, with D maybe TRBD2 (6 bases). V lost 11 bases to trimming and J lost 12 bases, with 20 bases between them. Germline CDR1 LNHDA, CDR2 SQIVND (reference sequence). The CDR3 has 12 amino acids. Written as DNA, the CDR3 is TGTGCCGCTTCGGGAGTCCGCGATGGGCAGTTCTTC. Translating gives CAASGVRDGQFF.

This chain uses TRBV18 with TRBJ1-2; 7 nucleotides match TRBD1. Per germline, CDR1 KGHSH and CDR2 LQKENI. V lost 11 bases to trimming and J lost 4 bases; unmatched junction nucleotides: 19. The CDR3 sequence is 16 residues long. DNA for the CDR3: TGTGCCTCAGCTCCGACACGACAGGGTGATGGCTATGGCTACACCTTC. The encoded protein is CASAPTRQGDGYGYTF.

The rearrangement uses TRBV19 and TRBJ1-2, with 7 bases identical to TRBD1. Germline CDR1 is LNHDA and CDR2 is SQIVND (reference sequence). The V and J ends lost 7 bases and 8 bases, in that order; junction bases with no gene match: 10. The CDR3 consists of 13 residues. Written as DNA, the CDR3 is TGTGCCAGTAACCAACAGGGGCTGGGGGGCTACACCTTC. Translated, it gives CASNQQGLGGYTF.

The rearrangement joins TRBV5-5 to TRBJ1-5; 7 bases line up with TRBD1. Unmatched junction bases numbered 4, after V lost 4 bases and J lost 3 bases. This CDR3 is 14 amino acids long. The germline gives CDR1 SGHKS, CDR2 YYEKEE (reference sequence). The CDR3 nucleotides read TGTGCCAGCAGCGCGGGACAGAACAATCAGCCCCAGCATTTT. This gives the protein CASSAGQNNQPQHF.

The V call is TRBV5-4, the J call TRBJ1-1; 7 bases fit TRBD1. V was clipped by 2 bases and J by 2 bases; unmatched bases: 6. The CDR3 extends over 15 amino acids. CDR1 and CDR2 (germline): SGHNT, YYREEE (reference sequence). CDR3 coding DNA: TGTGCCAGCAGCTTAGACAGGGTTTTAAACACTGAAGCTTTCTTT. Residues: CASSLDRVLNTEAFF. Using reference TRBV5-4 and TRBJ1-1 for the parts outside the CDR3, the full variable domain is ETGVTQSPTHLIKTRGQQVTLRCSSQSGHNTVSWYQQALGQGPQFIFQYYREEENGRGNFPPRFSGLQFPNYSSELNVNALELDDSALYLCASSLDRVLNTEAFFGQGTRLTVV.

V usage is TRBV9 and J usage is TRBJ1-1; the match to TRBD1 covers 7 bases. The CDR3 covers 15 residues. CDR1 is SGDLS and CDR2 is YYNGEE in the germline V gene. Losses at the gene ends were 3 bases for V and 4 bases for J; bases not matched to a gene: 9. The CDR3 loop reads CASSEEDRAGTEAFF. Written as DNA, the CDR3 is TGTGCCAGCAGCGAGGAAGACAGGGCAGGCACTGAAGCTTTCTTT.

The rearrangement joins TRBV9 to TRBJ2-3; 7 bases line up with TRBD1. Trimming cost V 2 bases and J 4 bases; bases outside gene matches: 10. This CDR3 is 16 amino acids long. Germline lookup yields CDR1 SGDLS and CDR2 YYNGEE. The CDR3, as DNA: TGTGCCAGCAGCGTGAGACAGGGTACCCTCGCAGATACGCAGTATTTT. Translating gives CASSVRQGTLADTQYF.

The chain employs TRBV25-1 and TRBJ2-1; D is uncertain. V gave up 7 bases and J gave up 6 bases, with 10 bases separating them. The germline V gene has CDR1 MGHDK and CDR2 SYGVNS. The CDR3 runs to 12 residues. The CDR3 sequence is CASTQTRNEQFF. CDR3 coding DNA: TGTGCCAGCACCCAGACTCGCAATGAGCAGTTCTTC.

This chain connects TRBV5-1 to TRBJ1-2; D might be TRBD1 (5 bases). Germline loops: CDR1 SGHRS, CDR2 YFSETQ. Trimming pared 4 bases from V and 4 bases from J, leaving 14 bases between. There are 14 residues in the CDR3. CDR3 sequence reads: CASSQSDRGYGYTF. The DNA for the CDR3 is TGCGCCAGCAGCCAATCGGATAGGGGCTATGGCTACACCTTC.

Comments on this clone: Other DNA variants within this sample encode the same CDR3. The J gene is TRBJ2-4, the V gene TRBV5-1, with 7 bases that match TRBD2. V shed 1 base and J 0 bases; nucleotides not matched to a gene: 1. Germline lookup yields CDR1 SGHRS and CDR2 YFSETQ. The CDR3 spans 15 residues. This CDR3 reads CASSLTSEAKNIQYF. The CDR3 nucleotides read TGCGCCAGCAGCTTGACTAGCGAAGCCAAAAACATTCAGTACTTC.

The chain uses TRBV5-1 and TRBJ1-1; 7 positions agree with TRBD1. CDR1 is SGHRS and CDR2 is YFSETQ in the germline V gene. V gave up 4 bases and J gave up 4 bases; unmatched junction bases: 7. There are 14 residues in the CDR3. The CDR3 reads CASSEGQSGTEAFF. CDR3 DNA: TGCGCCAGCAGCGAGGGACAGTCGGGCACTGAAGCTTTCTTT.

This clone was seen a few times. The CDR3 region is CSVGQGESYGYTF. CDR3 coding DNA: TGCAGCGTTGGACAGGGGGAAAGCTATGGCTACACCTTC. The chain is built from TRBV29-1 and TRBJ1-2, with 9 bases matching TRBD1. This CDR3 region has 13 residues. The germline CDR1 and CDR2 sequences are SQVTM and ANQGSEA. Germline trimming cut 4 bases from V and 4 bases from J; bases unmatched to any gene: 4.

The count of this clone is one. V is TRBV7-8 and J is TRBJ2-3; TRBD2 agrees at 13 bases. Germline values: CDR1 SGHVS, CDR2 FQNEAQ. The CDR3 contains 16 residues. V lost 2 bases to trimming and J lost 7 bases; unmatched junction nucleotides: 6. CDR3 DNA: TGTGCCAGCAGCTTAAGGACTAGCGGGAGTCGGAATACGCAGTATTTT. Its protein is CASSLRTSGSRNTQYF.

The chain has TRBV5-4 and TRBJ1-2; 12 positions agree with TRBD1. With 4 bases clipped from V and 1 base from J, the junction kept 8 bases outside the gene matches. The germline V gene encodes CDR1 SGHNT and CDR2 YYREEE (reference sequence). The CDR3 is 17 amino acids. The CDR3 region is CASSPGTGGGYNYGYTF. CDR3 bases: TGTGCCAGCAGCCCTGGGACAGGGGGCGGCTATAACTATGGCTACACCTTC.

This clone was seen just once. The CDR3 coding sequence is TGTGCCAGCCACCCAGGGGGCCATCAGCCCCAGCATTTT. As protein: CASHPGGHQPQHF. The chain employs TRBV19 and TRBJ1-5, with 8 bases identical to TRBD1. V was pared by 9 bases and J by 5 bases, with 6 bases of the junction left unmatched. Germline CDR1 reads LNHDA; CDR2 reads SQIVND (reference sequence). The CDR3 length is 13 residues.

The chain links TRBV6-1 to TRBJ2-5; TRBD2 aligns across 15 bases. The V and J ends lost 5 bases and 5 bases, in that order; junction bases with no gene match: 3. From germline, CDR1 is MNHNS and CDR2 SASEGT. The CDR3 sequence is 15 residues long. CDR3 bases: TGTGCCAGCAGTAATGGACTAGCGGGAGGGGAGACCCAGTACTTC. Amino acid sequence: CASSNGLAGGETQYF.